This TCR beta chain was sequenced in a study of identical twins. Findings and limits, study-wide: Insertions ran lower in abundant cord blood beta clonotypes, though not in memory repertoires.

With no exceptions, donors were healthy Caucasians. The germline CDR1 and CDR2 sequences are SGHVS and FQNEAQ. The CDR3 totals 14 residues. Trimming left V 4 bases short and J 6 bases short, with 14 bases between. The cDNA had a unique molecular identifier and a template-switch universal primer site. TCRdb redid the calling of the 5' RACE reads with MiXCR, one entry per CDR3 protein. Among 500,000 to 650,000 distinct CDR3 sequences listed, under 8.5% were seen once. Remarks on this clonotype: The antigen remains undetermined.

These records were also assigned to another study, of yellow fever vaccine responses in identical twins. This second study notes: Reportedly, twins showed a vaccine T cell response that looked partly convergent and partly personalized.

The sequenced sample was PBMCs. The clonotype was recovered from a woman under 30 in good health. The chain links TRBV7-8 to TRBJ2-3, with D possibly being TRBD1 or TRBD2 (5 bases each). CDR3 DNA: TGTGCCAGCAGCTCCCGGGACCTTCCCGATACGCAGTATTTT. The encoded protein is CASSSRDLPDTQYF.